Listed below are T cell receptor beta chains from one sample, sequenced in a study of blood T cell repertoires in COVID-19. Clones were sequenced by immunoSEQ multiplex PCR, and TCRdb holds only the in-frame ones, with some missing. The table records 250,000 or so clones, roughly 90% of them present only once. Sequences were obtained from peripheral blood. These receptors originate from a man between 60 and 75 years old with acute or convalescent COVID-19. CDR3s include the opening cysteine and the closing phenylalanine or tryptophan. Each record gives: V gene, D gene, J gene, clone size, CDR3 DNA, CDR3 protein. D genes are given only for firm matches. Rows give clone size only sometimes, using once, few, many, or a class for an expanded clone.

>TRBV7-6|TRBD1|TRBJ1-5|.
TGTGCCAGCAGCCGATGGGACAGGGGGAAACAGCCCCAGCATTTT
CASSRWDRGKQPQHF
>TRBV27|.|TRBJ2-5|.
TGTGCCAGCACAGGCCCCCCAGGGACCCAGTACTTC
CASTGPPGTQYF
>TRBV19|.|TRBJ2-5|.
TGTGCCAGTAGTGCCCAAGGCAGGGGGGCCCAAGAGACCCAGTACTTC
CASSAQGRGAQETQYF
>TRBV19|TRBD2|TRBJ2-5|once
TGTGCCAGTCAGTCAGGCGGGAGAGGGACCCAGTACTTC
CASQSGGRGTQYF
>TRBV28|.|TRBJ2-5|.
TGTGCCAGCAGTTCCCCGGACTACCAAGAGACCCAGTACTTC
CASSSPDYQETQYF
>TRBV5-1|.|TRBJ1-3|.
TGCGCCAGCAGATCCCAAACAGGCTCTGGAAACACCATATATTTT
CASRSQTGSGNTIYF
>TRBV3-1/TRBV3-2|TRBD1|TRBJ2-1|.
TGTGCCAGCAGCTTCGGGACAGGGCGCTACAATGAGCAGTTCTTC
CASSFGTGRYNEQFF
>TRBV9|.|TRBJ2-3|.
TGTGCCAGCAGCCTAGATCCGACTACAGATACGCAGTATTTT
CASSLDPTTDTQYF
>TRBV19|TRBD2|TRBJ2-1|.
TGTGCCAGTAGCGTAGCGGGAGTATACAATGAGCAGTTCTTC
CASSVAGVYNEQFF
>TRBV5-1|TRBD2|TRBJ2-5|.
TGCGCCAGCAGCTTCAATAGAGCGGGGGCCGGGGAGACCCAGTACTTC
CASSFNRAGAGETQYF
>TRBV28|TRBD2|TRBJ2-1|.
TGTGCCAGCAGTGAACTGGGGACTAGGTACAATGAGCAGTTCTTC
CASSELGTRYNEQFF
>TRBV21-1|.|TRBJ2-3|.
TGTGCCAGCACCCCTTTAGAAAACACAGATACGCAGTATTTT
CASTPLENTDTQYF
>TRBV7-9|.|TRBJ2-1|.
TGTGCCAGCAGCTTAGCGCCCATCGGTGAGCAGTTCTTC
CASSLAPIGEQFF
>TRBV20-1|TRBD1|TRBJ2-1|few
TGCAGTGCCGGGACAGGTAGAGAGCAGTTCTTC
CSAGTGREQFF
>TRBV11-3|TRBD1|TRBJ2-1|medium-sized
TGTGCCAGCAGCTTAGGCCCGACAGGGGGCAATGAGCAGTTCTTC
CASSLGPTGGNEQFF
>TRBV6-2/TRBV6-3|.|TRBJ2-5|.
TGTGCCAGCAGTACCCTAGGTCAAGAGACCCAGTACTTC
CASSTLGQETQYF
>TRBV6-2/TRBV6-3|.|TRBJ1-1|.
TGTGCCAGCAGTAAGAAGGGCGGGTCTGACACTGAAGCTTTCTTT
CASSKKGGSDTEAFF
>TRBV24-1|TRBD1|TRBJ1-3|.
TGTGCCACCAGTGAGTTCGACAGGGACGGTGGAAACACCATATATTTT
CATSEFDRDGGNTIYF
>TRBV23-1|TRBD2|TRBJ2-1|.
TGCGCCAGCAGTCCCATTAGCGGGAGGGCCCCCTACAATGAGCAGTTCTTC
CASSPISGRAPYNEQFF
>TRBV6-2/TRBV6-3|TRBD2|TRBJ2-7|.
TGTGCCAGCAGTTACCTCTTAAACCCTGGACTAGTCACCTACGAGCAGTACTTC
CASSYLLNPGLVTYEQYF
>TRBV7-9|TRBD1|TRBJ1-1|.
TGTGCCAGCAACCAGGGACAGGGTGAAACTGAAGCTTTCTTT
CASNQGQGETEAFF
>TRBV11-2|.|TRBJ2-3|.
TGTGCCAGCAGCTTACGCGGGTCGAACACAGATACGCAGTATTTT
CASSLRGSNTDTQYF
>TRBV11-3|.|TRBJ2-7|.
TGTGCCAGCAGCCCCTGGGGCGAACCCTACGAGCAGTACTTC
CASSPWGEPYEQYF
>TRBV7-3|TRBD2|TRBJ2-1|.
TGTGCCAGCAGCTTCTCTAGCGGGAGGACCAACAATGAGCAGTTCTTC
CASSFSSGRTNNEQFF
>TRBV5-1|.|TRBJ1-1|.
TGCGCCAGCAGCTTGCCTGACCCGGGGACTGAAGCTTTCTTT
CASSLPDPGTEAFF
>TRBV28|.|TRBJ2-7|.
TGTGCCAGCAGTTTCCTGCTAGCAAGTTACGAGCAGTACTTC
CASSFLLASYEQYF
>TRBV18|.|TRBJ2-5|few
TGTGCCAGCTCACTTAATCAGGACTACCAAGAGACCCAGTACTTC
CASSLNQDYQETQYF
>TRBV19|.|TRBJ1-1|.
TGTGCCAGTAGTACCGTCAGGGGAGGGAGCACTGAAGCTTTCTTT
CASSTVRGGSTEAFF
>TRBV19|.|TRBJ1-1|.
TGTGCCAGTAGTACCGAGCCTACAGGGACATACACTGAAGCTTTCTTT
CASSTEPTGTYTEAFF
>TRBV27|TRBD2|TRBJ2-1|once
TGTGCCAGCCGGCCCATAAACCGTCGGACTAGCGGTTACAATGAGCAGTTCTTC
CASRPINRRTSGYNEQFF
>TRBV5-6|TRBD1|TRBJ1-6|few
TGTGCCAGCAGTAGGGACAGGGGTAATTCACCCCTCCACTTT
CASSRDRGNSPLHF
>TRBV21-1|.|TRBJ2-2|.
TGTGCCAGCAGCAAGGGCGGGGATGACACCGGGGAGCTGTTTTTT
CASSKGGDDTGELFF
>TRBV5-1|TRBD1|TRBJ1-2|.
TGCGCCAGCAGCTTCGGACAGGGAGGATATGGCTACACCTTC
CASSFGQGGYGYTF
>TRBV29-1|.|TRBJ2-2|once
TGCAGCGTTGAAGGGGTACAGGTCGGGGAGCTGTTTTTT
CSVEGVQVGELFF
>TRBV6-5|TRBD2|TRBJ2-7|.
TGTGCCAGCAGTCCCGCGGGAGAGGTCCACGAGCAGTACTTC
CASSPAGEVHEQYF
>TRBV19|TRBD1|TRBJ1-1|.
TGTGCCAGTAGTGCCCGGACAGGGGGAGACACTGAAGCTTTCTTT
CASSARTGGDTEAFF
>TRBV7-3|TRBD1|TRBJ1-6|.
TGTGCCAGCAGCTCCCGGACAGGGGATTCACCCCTCCACTTT
CASSSRTGDSPLHF
>TRBV5-6|.|TRBJ1-3|.
TGTGCCAGCAGCTTGCAGGGGAGTTTTACATGGATATATTTT
CASSLQGSFTWIYF
>TRBV30|TRBD1|TRBJ2-7|.
TGTGCCTGGAGGCGCAGGGACAGGGCTTCCTACGAGCAGTACTTC
CAWRRRDRASYEQYF
>TRBV10-3|TRBD2|TRBJ2-3|.
TGTGCCATCCGGGAGACTAGCGGTACTAGCACAGATACGCAGTATTTT
CAIRETSGTSTDTQYF
>TRBV4-3|TRBD1|TRBJ1-2|.
TGCGCCAGCAGCCAGGATGGACAGGGGGCGCGTGGCTACACCTTC
CASSQDGQGARGYTF
>TRBV4-3|.|TRBJ1-6|.
TGCGCCAGCAGCCAAGACAGGGGAACCCTCCACTTT
CASSQDRGTLHF
>TRBV28|TRBD1|TRBJ2-7|.
TGTGCCAGCAGCTCTCGGGACAGCACTCCGGAGCAGTACTTC
CASSSRDSTPEQYF
>TRBV7-2|TRBD2|TRBJ2-1|.
TGTGCCAGCAGCCCCGAAGGGACTACCTTTTCTAATGAGCAGTTCTTC
CASSPEGTTFSNEQFF
>TRBV10-3|.|TRBJ1-1|once
TGTGCCATCAGTGACATCCCGAACACTGAAGCTTTCTTT
CAISDIPNTEAFF
>TRBV27|.|TRBJ1-1|.
TGTGCCAGCAGTTTATCGGGCAGCGAAGCTTTCTTT
CASSLSGSEAFF
>TRBV19|TRBD1|TRBJ1-6|once
TGTGCCAGTTCTTCCGGGACAGTTAATTCACCCCTCCACTTT
CASSSGTVNSPLHF
>TRBV7-2|.|TRBJ1-4|.
TGTGCCAGCAGCTTTCTGTCGGCTAATGAAAAACTGTTTTTT
CASSFLSANEKLFF